Presented here are 17 T cell receptor beta chains from one specimen sequenced in a study of control samples from healthy donors and cancer patients. Produced via immunoSEQ multiplex PCR; TCRdb's table is partial and in-frame only. The profile shows about 26,000 clones, 82% of them singletons. The source material was PBMCs. These receptors came from a man in his fifties or sixties with colorectal cancer.

The chain uses TRBV19 and TRBJ2-5; 9 bases align to TRBD1. Germline values: CDR1 LNHDA, CDR2 SQIVND (reference sequence). The CDR3 totals 14 residues. Trimming removed 8 bases from V and 4 bases from J; junction bases left unmatched: 8. The CDR3: CASRPTGGIETQYF. The DNA for the CDR3 is TGTGCCAGTCGACCGACAGGGGGAATAGAGACCCAGTACTTC.

This chain joins TRBV6-5 and TRBJ1-2, with D unclear. The germline CDR1 and CDR2 sequences are MNHEY and SVGAGI. The length of the CDR3 is 12 residues. The V end was cut by 8 bases, the J end by 3 bases, with 10 bases between. CDR3: CASGGNDYGYTF. The CDR3, as DNA: TGTGCCAGCGGCGGTAACGACTATGGCTACACCTTC.

The V call is TRBV19, the J call TRBJ1-2; TRBD1 aligns across 7 bases. Trimming removed 6 bases from V and 5 bases from J; junction bases left unmatched: 15. CDR1 is LNHDA and CDR2 is SQIVND in the germline V gene (reference sequence). This CDR3 region has 16 residues. Written as DNA, the CDR3 is TGTGCCAGTAGCAACAACCTCGGACAGGCCATATATGGCTACACCTTC. It specifies CASSNNLGQAIYGYTF.

The rearrangement uses TRBV27 and TRBJ1-1, with 7 bases that match TRBD1. Germline V CDR1 and CDR2: MNHEY, SMNVEV (reference sequence). Unmatched junction bases numbered 4, after V lost 0 bases and J lost 0 bases. The CDR3 runs 16 residues. Here the CDR3 reads CASSLSMTGLNTEAFF. CDR3 DNA sequence: TGTGCCAGCAGTTTATCCATGACAGGGCTGAACACTGAAGCTTTCTTT.

The rearrangement links TRBV18 to TRBJ2-4, with 10 nucleotides matching TRBD1. This CDR3 comprises 19 residues. V lost 5 bases, J lost 0 bases, and 13 bases stayed unmatched. The V gene's germline CDR1 is KGHSH and CDR2 LQKENI. The CDR3 region is CASSSAGTGVALAKNIQYF. The CDR3 DNA is TGTGCCAGCTCATCCGCCGGGACAGGGGTCGCCCTAGCCAAAAACATTCAGTACTTC.

The chain has TRBV19 and TRBJ1-2; TRBD1 might be the D (5 bases). The CDR3 is 13 residues long. V was clipped by 9 bases and J by 4 bases, with 15 bases between them. Germline CDR1 reads LNHDA; CDR2 reads SQIVND (reference sequence). The CDR3 sequence is CASRGGVVYGYTF. The CDR3 DNA is TGTGCCAGCCGGGGAGGGGTGGTCTATGGCTACACCTTC.

The gene calls are TRBV5-1 and TRBJ1-1; D ambiguous. Germline V gene lookup returns CDR1 SGHRS and CDR2 YFSETQ. The V gene lost 2 bases and the J gene lost 7 bases, with 12 bases spanning the gap. This CDR3 has 13 residues. The CDR3 here is CASSLLPEGEAFF. The CDR3, as DNA: TGCGCCAGCAGCTTATTACCTGAAGGTGAAGCTTTCTTT.

The table lists this clone with a count of one. The chain is built from TRBV2 and TRBJ1-5; possibly TRBD1 for D (6 bases). Per germline, CDR1 SNHLY and CDR2 FYNNEI. The germline V and J ends were trimmed by 5 bases and 0 bases, with 11 bases remaining between them. This CDR3 region has 15 residues. CDR3: CASSLTGISNQPQHF. The CDR3 nucleotides are TGTGCCAGCAGTCTTACAGGGATTAGCAATCAGCCCCAGCATTTT.

The rearrangement uses TRBV4-2 and TRBJ2-2, with TRBD1 matching over 7 bases. V lost 4 bases to trimming and J lost 2 bases; unmatched junction nucleotides: 7. Germline loops: CDR1 LGHNA, CDR2 YNFKEQ. The CDR3 spans 16 residues. The CDR3 protein is CASSRLGTANTGELFF. CDR3 nucleotide sequence: TGTGCCAGCAGCCGCCTCGGGACAGCCAACACCGGGGAGCTGTTTTTT.

The rearrangement joins TRBV6-2 or TRBV6-3 to TRBJ2-1, with 14 bases identical to TRBD2. The V gene's germline CDR1 is MNHEY and CDR2 SVGEGT. V was clipped by 6 bases and J by 7 bases; unmatched bases: 5. The CDR3 sequence is 15 residues long. CDR3 protein: CASSPRLAGGNEQFF. CDR3 bases: TGTGCCAGCAGCCCCAGACTAGCGGGGGGGAATGAGCAGTTCTTC.

The chain combines TRBV5-4 with TRBJ2-7; 9 nucleotides align to TRBD2. The CDR3 has 16 residues. Losses at the gene ends were 4 bases for V and 1 base for J; bases not matched to a gene: 9. Germline CDR1 SGHNT, CDR2 YYREEE (reference sequence). CDR3 DNA: TGTGCCAGCAGCCCGTTAGCGGGGGAGACATCCTACGAGCAGTACTTC. It codes for CASSPLAGETSYEQYF.

This clone is deemed large. The chain employs TRBV5-6 and TRBJ2-4; TRBD2 matches at 10 bases. CDR3 length: 17 residues. V shed 4 bases and J 3 bases; nucleotides not matched to a gene: 10. Germline lookup yields CDR1 SGHDT and CDR2 YYEEEE. The CDR3: CASSGPLAGWDKNIQYF. For the CDR3, the DNA is TGTGCCAGCAGCGGTCCACTAGCGGGGTGGGACAAAAACATTCAGTACTTC. Filled out from reference TRBV5-6 and TRBJ2-4, the complete variable domain reads DAGVTQSPTHLIKTRGQQVTLRCSPKSGHDTVSWYQQALGQGPQFIFQYYEEEERQRGNFPDRFSGHQFPNYSSELNVNALLLGDSALYLCASSGPLAGWDKNIQYFGAGTRLSVL.

The chain has TRBV19 and TRBJ2-5, with D tentatively TRBD1 (5 bases). V was trimmed by 4 bases and J by 2 bases, leaving 14 bases between them. CDR3 length: 15 amino acids. Germline assignment: CDR1 LNHDA and CDR2 SQIVND (reference sequence). The CDR3 region is CASSSGKRTQETQYF. CDR3 in DNA: TGTGCCAGTAGTAGTGGAAAACGGACACAAGAGACCCAGTACTTC.

V and J are TRBV19 and TRBJ2-1, with 7 bases identical to TRBD2. Germline values: CDR1 LNHDA, CDR2 SQIVND (reference sequence). This CDR3 is built from 15 residues. V lost 3 bases to trimming and J lost 1 base; unmatched junction nucleotides: 3. CDR3 in DNA: TGTGCCAGTAGTATTGGCGGGGGATCCTACAATGAGCAGTTCTTC. This encodes CASSIGGGSYNEQFF. Together with reference TRBV19 and TRBJ2-1, the CDR3 gives the full variable domain: DGGITQSPKYLFRKEGQNVTLSCEQNLNHDAMYWYRQDPGQGLRLIYYSQIVNDFQKGDIAEGYSVSREKKESFPLTVTSAQKNPTAFYLCASSIGGGSYNEQFFGPGTRLTVL.

The chain joins TRBV20-1 to TRBJ1-5; perhaps TRBD1 as D (6 bases). Trimming took off 3 bases at V and 0 bases at J, with 15 bases between the two ends. Germline assignment: CDR1 DFQATT and CDR2 SNEGSKA (reference sequence). CDR3 length equals 16 residues. The CDR3 DNA reads as TGCAGTGCTAGTGGAGGAACAGGGTATAGCAATCAGCCCCAGCATTTT. The encoded protein is CSASGGTGYSNQPQHF.

This rearrangement joins TRBV4-1 to TRBJ2-7, with 8 bases lining up with TRBD2. Per germline, CDR1 MGHRA and CDR2 YSYEKL. This CDR3 has 16 amino acids. After removal of 0 bases from V and 4 bases from J, the junction contained 8 bases not matched to a gene. CDR3 in amino acids: CASSQEGLAGNYEQYF. The DNA for the CDR3 is TGCGCCAGCAGCCAAGAGGGGCTAGCGGGCAATTACGAGCAGTACTTC.

This clone appeared a single time. V gene TRBV5-8 combines with J gene TRBJ2-3; weak D call: TRBD1 (6 bases). CDR3 length: 14 residues. V was shortened by 1 base and J by 4 bases, with 10 bases between the two germline ends. From germline, CDR1 is SGHTS and CDR2 YDEGEE. The CDR3 nucleotides are TGTGCCAGCAGCTTGCGAGACAGGCCAGATACGCAGTATTTT. Protein product: CASSLRDRPDTQYF.